The present T cell receptor beta chain was sequenced within a study of early T cells in non-severe SARS-CoV-2 infection. For the study at large: Chains were not paired, and sequencing was done on bulk RNA from unsorted whole blood. General study findings and limits: Private and CD4 specificities were missed by VDJdb matching, which favored anti-spike CD8 responses.

In its sample, this clonotype was seen many times. The target antigen is unknown. Separate cDNA molecules each had unique molecular identifiers attached to them. TCRdb processed the 5' RACE reads anew with MiXCR; each CDR3 protein has one entry. This table holds some 57,000 distinct CDR3 sequences, 10% to 13% found once. The TCR sequence derives from an adult who was a healthcare worker with PCR-confirmed SARS-CoV-2 infection or an uninfected control (not recorded which). Material: whole blood.

The CDR3 is CASSLQPGPQDTQYF. The CDR3 nucleotides read TGTGCCAGCAGTTTACAGCCGGGACCACAAGATACGCAGTATTTT. The chain joins TRBV27 to TRBJ2-3; D tentatively fits TRBD1 or TRBD2 (5 bases each). The V gene's germline CDR1 is MNHEY and CDR2 SMNVEV (reference sequence). V was cut by 2 bases and J by 5 bases, with 14 bases left in between. CDR3 length equals 15 residues.